The next 26 T cell receptor beta chains were all read from a single sample in a study of spatial heterogeneity in lung cancer. The time point here: blood at routine non-recurrence follow-up after resection. TCRdb reprocessed the 5' RACE reads with MiXCR, giving one entry per CDR3 protein. The sample lists tens of thousands of distinct CDR3 sequences, roughly a fifth seen once, with around a fifth in the top ten. Sample: PBMCs, taken at follow-up. These receptors were collected from a male donor with early-stage non-small cell lung cancer.

This clonotype was seen ten or more times. This chain's CDR3 is CASRARRVEKAFF. CDR3 sequence (DNA): TGTGCCAGCAGGGCTCGGAGAGTAGAAAAAGCTTTCTTT. This chain connects TRBV11-3 to TRBJ1-1, with no clear D. CDR3 length: 13 amino acids. V lost 6 bases to trimming and J lost 9 bases, with 17 bases between them. CDR1 and CDR2 (germline): SGHNT, YENEEA.

There are a few counts of this clonotype. V usage is TRBV5-6 and J usage is TRBJ1-1; D is unresolved. The CDR3 sequence is 15 residues long. Germline V gene sequence: CDR1 SGHDT, CDR2 YYEEEE. V lost 3 bases and J lost 0, with 12 bases in between. This CDR3 reads CASSSESRLNTEAFF. The CDR3 bases are TGTGCCAGCAGCTCAGAAAGCCGACTGAACACTGAAGCTTTCTTT.

The V call is TRBV29-1, the J call TRBJ2-3; 8 bases align to TRBD1. Germline CDR1 and CDR2: SQVTM and ANQGSEA. CDR3 length equals 14 residues. V gave up 7 bases and J gave up 1 base; unmatched junction bases: 7. The CDR3 sequence is CSAPDRAGTDTQYF. For the CDR3, the DNA is TGCAGCGCACCGGACAGGGCGGGCACAGATACGCAGTATTTT.

This rearrangement joins TRBV7-2 to TRBJ2-7; 13 positions match TRBD2. Germline-derived CDR1 and CDR2 are SGHTA and FQGNSA. V dropped 3 bases and J dropped 3; count of bases not matched to a gene: 11. The CDR3 extends over 18 amino acids. The chain's CDR3 is CASSLGTSGMDAYYEQYF. Written as DNA, the CDR3 is TGTGCCAGCAGCTTGGGGACTAGCGGGATGGACGCCTACTACGAGCAGTACTTC.

In this sample, this clonotype turned up a few times. The V gene is TRBV29-1, the J gene TRBJ2-2, with TRBD1 matching 9 bases. V lost 5 bases and J lost 2; bases outside the gene matches: 3. Germline V gene lookup returns CDR1 SQVTM and CDR2 ANQGSEA. The CDR3 runs to 14 residues. CDR3 nucleotides: TGCAGCGTTCGGACAGGGGCCAACACCGGGGAGCTGTTTTTT. As protein: CSVRTGANTGELFF.

This chain links TRBV19 with TRBJ2-1; 7 bases map to TRBD2. J lost 1 base, V lost 4 bases, and 19 bases had no gene match. The germline CDR1 and CDR2 sequences are LNHDA and SQIVND (reference sequence). The length of the CDR3 is 20 residues. CDR3 DNA: TGTGCCAGTAGTAGATTCGGGTTCGGTGGGCGGGAGAGTTCCTACAATGAGCAGTTCTTC. Its translation is CASSRFGFGGRESSYNEQFF.

This clonotype was seen only a few times. CDR3 protein: CASSLRATLHNEQFF. CDR3 sequence (DNA): TGCGCCAGCAGCTTGAGAGCGACTTTGCACAATGAGCAGTTCTTC. J is TRBJ2-1 and V is TRBV5-1, with D hard to call. The CDR3 contains 15 residues. V was cut by 1 base and J by 5 bases, with 13 bases left in between. Germline CDR1 reads SGHRS; CDR2 reads YFSETQ.

The chain combines TRBV12-3 or TRBV12-4 with TRBJ2-5; maybe TRBD2 (7 bases). Trimming removed 4 bases at V and 4 bases at J, with 13 bases between. CDR3 length: 14 amino acids. The CDR3, as DNA: TGTGCCAGCAGTTACGGGGGAGGGGGAGAGACCCAGTACTTC. Encoded protein: CASSYGGGGETQYF.

This clonotype was picked up one time. CDR3 in DNA: TGTGCCAGCAGTCTTCAGGGGGTTAATAATTCACCCCTCCACTTT. Encoded protein: CASSLQGVNNSPLHF. The V call is TRBV27, the J call TRBJ1-6, with 7 bases identical to TRBD1. Trimming took 5 bases from V and 5 from J; bases not matched to a gene: 6. The CDR3 is 15 amino acids. Germline CDR1 MNHEY, CDR2 SMNVEV (reference sequence).

This clonotype has only a few counts. The CDR3 reads CASSLSTGDTDTQYF. The CDR3 DNA sequence: TGTGCCAGCAGCTTATCAACAGGAGACACAGATACGCAGTATTTT. The rearrangement links TRBV7-3 to TRBJ2-3; perhaps TRBD1 as D (5 bases). The germline gives CDR1 SGHTA, CDR2 FQGTGA. This CDR3 is built from 15 residues. Trimming stripped 2 bases from V and 2 bases from J, with 11 bases between.

This clonotype was detected a few times. The rearrangement links TRBV2 to TRBJ1-1; the D is unclear. The CDR3 runs to 13 residues. Germline values: CDR1 SNHLY, CDR2 FYNNEI. Deletions cut 7 bases from V and 1 base from J, with 10 bases between. The CDR3 spells CASIIDPNTEAFF. The CDR3 coding sequence is TGTGCCAGCATCATCGACCCGAACACTGAAGCTTTCTTT.

This clonotype was counted many times. The chain links TRBV3-1 to TRBJ1-1, with no clear D. The CDR3 runs 14 residues. The ends were cut back, 1 base at V and 2 bases at J, with 8 bases in the middle. Germline CDR1 LGHDT, CDR2 YNNKEL (reference sequence). CDR3 nucleotide sequence: TGTGCCAGCAGCCAAGGGGTTACTAACACTGAAGCTTTCTTT. Protein product: CASSQGVTNTEAFF.

This clonotype was detected a few times. The rearrangement joins TRBV7-9 to TRBJ1-2; no clear D gene. Trimming pared 3 bases from V and 1 base from J, leaving 6 bases between. Germline V gives CDR1 SEHNR, CDR2 FQNEAQ (reference sequence). The CDR3 runs to 13 residues. In DNA, the CDR3 is TGTGCCAGCAGCTTCGGCAGTAACTATGGCTACACCTTC. Encoded protein: CASSFGSNYGYTF.

This chain links TRBV6-1 with TRBJ2-5; 9 bases fit TRBD1. The germline CDR1 and CDR2 sequences are MNHNS and SASEGT. The CDR3 totals 14 residues. Trimming removed 6 bases from V and 4 bases from J; junction bases left unmatched: 6. The CDR3 protein is CASRIGQGPETQYF. The DNA of the CDR3 is TGTGCCAGCAGGATTGGACAGGGGCCAGAGACCCAGTACTTC.

The genes are TRBV11-2 and TRBJ2-5; possible D gene TRBD1, 6 bases. Germline lookup yields CDR1 SGHAT and CDR2 FQNNGV. Trimming left V 8 bases short and J 0 bases short, with 10 bases between. This CDR3 is 13 amino acids long. The CDR3 DNA reads as TGTGCCAGCTCTAGGGGGTACCAAGAGACCCAGTACTTC. This gives the protein CASSRGYQETQYF.

The chain links TRBV3-1 to TRBJ1-1; TRBD1 matches 7 bases. CDR1 and CDR2 (germline): LGHDT, YNNKEL (reference sequence). J lost 1 base, V lost 4 bases, and 3 bases had no gene match. This CDR3 spans 14 amino acids. CDR3 DNA sequence: TGTGCCAGCAGCCTCGGACAGGAGAACACTGAAGCTTTCTTT. This translates into CASSLGQENTEAFF.

J is TRBJ2-1 and V is TRBV10-3; weak D call: TRBD2 (6 bases). The V and J ends lost 4 bases and 9 bases respectively, with 13 bases between them. CDR1 and CDR2 (germline): ENHRY, SYGVKD. The CDR3 consists of 13 residues. The CDR3 loop is CAISARPEGEQFF. The CDR3 DNA reads as TGTGCCATCAGTGCTCGACCGGAGGGTGAGCAGTTCTTC.

The V and J genes are TRBV6-1 and TRBJ2-7; the match to TRBD1 covers 9 bases. J gave up 6 bases and V 6 bases, and 9 bases lay outside the gene matches. CDR1 MNHNS and CDR2 SASEGT come from the germline V gene. The CDR3 spans 14 residues. The CDR3 region is CASRNGQGSTEQYF. In DNA form, the CDR3 reads TGTGCCAGCAGAAACGGACAGGGGAGTACCGAGCAGTACTTC.

In this sample, this clonotype turned up many times. The V gene is TRBV6-5, the J gene TRBJ2-2, with D possibly matching TRBD2 (5 bases). This CDR3 has 15 residues. Germline lookup yields CDR1 MNHEY and CDR2 SVGAGI. V was pared by 2 bases and J by 7 bases, with 14 bases between. The CDR3 reads CASSYRLAAGGELFF. CDR3 DNA sequence: TGTGCCAGCAGTTACCGACTGGCGGCGGGCGGGGAGCTGTTTTTT.

This clonotype was seen many times. The chain recombines TRBV4-1 with TRBJ1-5, with unresolved D. The CDR3 is 13 amino acids. Trimming cost V 6 bases and J 4 bases, with 10 bases left between them. Germline V gene lookup returns CDR1 MGHRA and CDR2 YSYEKL. CDR3 sequence reads: CASSRDGNQPQHF. In DNA form, the CDR3 reads TGCGCCAGCAGTCGCGACGGGAATCAGCCCCAGCATTTT.

The J gene is TRBJ1-5, the V gene TRBV29-1; maybe TRBD1 (6 bases). The CDR3 loop spans 15 amino acids. Germline loops: CDR1 SQVTM, CDR2 ANQGSEA. The V end was cut by 5 bases, the J end by 4 bases, with 18 bases between. The CDR3, as DNA: TGCAGCGTTTCGACAGGTTCGAGGGGTAATCAGCCCCAGCATTTT. Translation: CSVSTGSRGNQPQHF.

There are a few counts of this clonotype. The chain carries TRBV12-3 or TRBV12-4 and TRBJ1-5, with D possibly matching TRBD1 (5 bases). Trimming took 6 bases from V and 6 from J, leaving 15 bases between them. The CDR3 has 14 residues. The CDR3, as DNA: TGTGCCAGCAGGGGGGGAGGAGGGTCTCAGCCCCAGCATTTT. Protein sequence: CASRGGGGSQPQHF.

In this sample, this clonotype turned up many times. This sequence joins TRBV25-1 and TRBJ1-1; unclear D gene. The CDR3 covers 14 residues. Trimming stripped 10 bases from V and 0 bases from J, with 15 bases between. Germline loops: CDR1 MGHDK, CDR2 SYGVNS. The CDR3 bases are TGTGCCACCCTACCCCCGGGTTTGAACACTGAAGCTTTCTTT. Residues: CATLPPGLNTEAFF.

This clonotype was counted between two and nine times. The chain is built from TRBV29-1 and TRBJ1-1; the D gene is possibly TRBD1 (5 bases). The CDR3 sequence is 13 residues long. V was clipped by 7 bases and J by 3 bases, with 15 bases between them. CDR1 SQVTM and CDR2 ANQGSEA come from the germline V gene. The CDR3 coding sequence is TGCAGCGCGGGGGTAGGGAGGGACACTGAAGCTTTCTTT. Its protein is CSAGVGRDTEAFF.

This clonotype was counted ten times or more. V usage is TRBV2 and J usage is TRBJ2-7; tentatively, D is TRBD2 (5 bases). CDR1 is SNHLY, CDR2 FYNNEI, per germline. V gave up 1 base and J gave up 0 bases, with 13 bases separating them. This CDR3 spans 16 amino acids. The CDR3 here is CASSEDGVRDSYEQYF. The CDR3 bases are TGTGCCAGCAGTGAAGATGGGGTACGGGACTCCTACGAGCAGTACTTC.

This chain uses TRBV6-4 with TRBJ2-1; D is possibly TRBD2 (6 bases). From germline, CDR1 is MRHNA and CDR2 SNTAGT. Trimming removed 4 bases at V and 9 bases at J, with 10 bases between. The CDR3 covers 12 residues. In nucleotides, the CDR3 is TGTGCCAGCAGTGCCGGGGGAATTGAGCAGTTCTTC. Its translation: CASSAGGIEQFF.